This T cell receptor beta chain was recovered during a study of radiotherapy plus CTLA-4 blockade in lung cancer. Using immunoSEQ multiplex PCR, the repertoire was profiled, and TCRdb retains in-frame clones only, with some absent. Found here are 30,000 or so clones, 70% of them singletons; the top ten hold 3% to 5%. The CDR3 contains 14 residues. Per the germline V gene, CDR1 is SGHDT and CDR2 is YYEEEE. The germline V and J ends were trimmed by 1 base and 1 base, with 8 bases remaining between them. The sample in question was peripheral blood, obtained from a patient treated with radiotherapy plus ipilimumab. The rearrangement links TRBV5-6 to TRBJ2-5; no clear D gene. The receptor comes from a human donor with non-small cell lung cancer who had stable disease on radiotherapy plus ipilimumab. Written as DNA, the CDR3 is TGTGCCAGCAGCTTGAACGTAATCCAAGAGACCCAGTACTTC. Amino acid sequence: CASSLNVIQETQYF.